What follows is one T cell receptor beta chain and its context. These data are taken from a study of T cell responses to AZD1222 COVID-19 vaccine. The CDR3 runs 13 residues. V gave up 5 bases and J gave up 10 bases; unmatched junction bases: 6. Repertoires were generated with immunoSEQ multiplex PCR, while TCRdb's copy carries only in-frame clones and drops some. The sample has over 150,000 clones, approximately 94% seen once. The sample in question was peripheral blood, obtained 28 days after the second AZD1222 dose. The chain links TRBV12-3 or TRBV12-4 to TRBJ1-1; 11 positions agree with TRBD1. This receptor was obtained from an adult who received the AZD1222 COVID-19 vaccine. The CDR3 protein is CASSTGTGGRAFF. CDR3 DNA sequence: TGTGCCAGCAGTACCGGGACAGGGGGTAGAGCTTTCTTT.